This T cell receptor beta chain derives from a study of blood T cell repertoires in COVID-19. Background on the study: Researchers got acute and convalescent COVID-19 samples from the United States, Italy and Spain. In each case, the material was cDNA or gDNA derived from T cells, B-cell-depleted T cells, or PBMCs.

Germline CDR1 MNHEY, CDR2 SVGAGI. Trimming removed 6 bases from V and 5 bases from J, with 14 bases in between. The CDR3 has 14 residues. Original processing notes: Cell counts per sample came from amplifying reference gene primers. This table comes from immunoSEQ multiplex PCR, and its TCRdb copy is limited to in-frame clones, with some not included. V, J and clone size are taken as reported in that table, and D and trimming were inferred from the DNA itself. The sample includes about 250,000 clones, nearly 90% seen only once; the top ten take 4.6%. The chain has TRBV6-5 and TRBJ2-1, with a tentative D call TRBD1 (6 bases). This clonotype originated in a woman between 35 and 50 years old who had recovered from COVID-19. The sample consisted of peripheral blood. This chain's CDR3 is CASSLSGANNEQFF. Written as DNA, the CDR3 is TGTGCCAGCAGCCTCTCAGGGGCCAACAATGAGCAGTTCTTC.